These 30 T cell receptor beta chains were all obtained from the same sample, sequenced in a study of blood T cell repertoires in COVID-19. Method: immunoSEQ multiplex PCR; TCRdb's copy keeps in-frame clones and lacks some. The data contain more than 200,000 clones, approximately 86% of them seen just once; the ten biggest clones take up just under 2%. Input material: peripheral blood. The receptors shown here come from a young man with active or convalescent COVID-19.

The CDR3 loop reads CSASDQNTIYF. Here the CDR3 DNA reads TGCAGTGCTAGTGACCAAAACACCATATATTTT. The chain uses TRBV20-1 and TRBJ1-3; the D is unclear. The length of the CDR3 is 11 residues. V gave up 3 bases and J gave up 6 bases, with 6 bases separating them. From germline, CDR1 is DFQATT and CDR2 SNEGSKA (reference sequence).

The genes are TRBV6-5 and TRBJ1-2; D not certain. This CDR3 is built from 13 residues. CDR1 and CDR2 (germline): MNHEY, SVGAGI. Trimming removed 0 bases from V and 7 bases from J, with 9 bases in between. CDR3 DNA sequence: TGTGCCAGCAGTTACTCAAACAGCGGTGGCTACACCTTC. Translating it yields CASSYSNSGGYTF.

CDR3 loop: CASSLFSGDQPQHF. The CDR3 DNA reads TGTGCCAGCAGCTTGTTTTCGGGGGATCAGCCCCAGCATTTT. This chain joins TRBV5-8 and TRBJ1-5, with D perhaps TRBD1 (5 bases). Trimming removed 1 base from V and 5 bases from J, with 10 bases in between. This CDR3 is built from 14 residues. CDR1 SGHTS and CDR2 YDEGEE come from the germline V gene.

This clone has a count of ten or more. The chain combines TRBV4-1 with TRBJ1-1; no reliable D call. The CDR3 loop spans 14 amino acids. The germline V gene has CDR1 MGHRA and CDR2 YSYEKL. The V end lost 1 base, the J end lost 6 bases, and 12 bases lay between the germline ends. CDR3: CASSQVSGIPEAFF. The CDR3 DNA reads TGCGCCAGCAGCCAAGTCTCCGGGATCCCTGAAGCTTTCTTT.

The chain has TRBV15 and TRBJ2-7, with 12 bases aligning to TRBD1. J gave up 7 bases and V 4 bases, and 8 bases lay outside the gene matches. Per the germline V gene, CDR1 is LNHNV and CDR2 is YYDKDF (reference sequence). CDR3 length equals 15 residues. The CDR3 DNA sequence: TGTGCCACCAGCACACCGGGACAGGGGGCGCTTGAGCAGTACTTC. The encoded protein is CATSTPGQGALEQYF.

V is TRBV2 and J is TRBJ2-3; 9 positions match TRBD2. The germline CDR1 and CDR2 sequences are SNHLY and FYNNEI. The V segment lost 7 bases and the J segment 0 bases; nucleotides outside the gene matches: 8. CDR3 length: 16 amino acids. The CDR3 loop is CASTAGTSYSTDTQYF. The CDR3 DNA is TGTGCCAGCACTGCCGGGACTAGCTATAGCACAGATACGCAGTATTTT.

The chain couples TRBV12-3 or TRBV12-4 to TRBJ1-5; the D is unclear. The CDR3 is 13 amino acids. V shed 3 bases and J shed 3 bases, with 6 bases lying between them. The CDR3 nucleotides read TGTGCCAGCAGTTTGACACACAATCAGCCCCAGCATTTT. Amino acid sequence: CASSLTHNQPQHF.

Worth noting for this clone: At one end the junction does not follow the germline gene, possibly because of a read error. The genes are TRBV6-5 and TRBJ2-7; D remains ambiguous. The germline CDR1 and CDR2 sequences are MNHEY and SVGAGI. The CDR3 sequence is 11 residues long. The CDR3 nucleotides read TGTGCCAGCAGTTCCTCCTCCGAGCAGTACTTC. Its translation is CASSSSSEQYF.

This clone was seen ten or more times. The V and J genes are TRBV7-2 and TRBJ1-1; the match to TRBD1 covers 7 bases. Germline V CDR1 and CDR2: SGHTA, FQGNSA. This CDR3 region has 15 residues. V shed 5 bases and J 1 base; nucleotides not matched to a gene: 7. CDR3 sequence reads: CASSPTTGPNTEAFF. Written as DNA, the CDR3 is TGTGCCAGCAGCCCAACGACAGGGCCGAACACTGAAGCTTTCTTT. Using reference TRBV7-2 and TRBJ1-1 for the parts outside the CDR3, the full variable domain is GAGVSQSPSNKVTEKGKDVELRCDPISGHTALYWYRQSLGQGLEFLIYFQGNSAPDKSGLPSDRFSAERTGGSVSTLTIQRTQQEDSAVYLCASSPTTGPNTEAFFGQGTRLTVV.

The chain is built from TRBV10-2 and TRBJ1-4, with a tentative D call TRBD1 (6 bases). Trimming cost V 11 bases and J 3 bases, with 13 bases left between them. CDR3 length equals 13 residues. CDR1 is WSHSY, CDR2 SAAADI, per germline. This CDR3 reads CAARDISNEKLFF. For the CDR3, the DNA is TGCGCCGCCCGGGACATCTCTAATGAAAAACTGTTTTTT.

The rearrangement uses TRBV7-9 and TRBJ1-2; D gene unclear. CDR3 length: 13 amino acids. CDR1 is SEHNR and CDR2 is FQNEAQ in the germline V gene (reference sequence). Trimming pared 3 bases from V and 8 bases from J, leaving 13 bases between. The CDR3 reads CASSLEGGSGYTF. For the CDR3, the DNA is TGTGCCAGCAGCTTGGAGGGAGGAAGCGGCTACACCTTC.

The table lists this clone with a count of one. The CDR3 nucleotides read TGTGCCAGCAGTGTCATGAACACTGAAGCTTTCTTT. This gives the protein CASSVMNTEAFF. The V call is TRBV12-3 or TRBV12-4, the J call TRBJ1-1; D gene uncertain. Trimming took 5 bases from V and 0 from J, leaving 4 bases between them. This CDR3 has 12 amino acids.

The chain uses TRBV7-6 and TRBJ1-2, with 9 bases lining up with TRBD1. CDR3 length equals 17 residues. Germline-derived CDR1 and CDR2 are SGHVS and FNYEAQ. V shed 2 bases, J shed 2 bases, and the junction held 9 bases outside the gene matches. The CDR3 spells CASSLRDRAYLNYGYTF. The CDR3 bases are TGTGCCAGCAGCTTAAGGGACAGGGCTTACCTGAACTATGGCTACACCTTC.

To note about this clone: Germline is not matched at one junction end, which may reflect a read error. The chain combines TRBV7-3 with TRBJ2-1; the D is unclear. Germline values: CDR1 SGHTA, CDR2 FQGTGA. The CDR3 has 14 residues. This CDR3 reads CASSLSGNENEQFF. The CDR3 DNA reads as TGTGCCAGCAGCTTATCAGGTAATGAGAATGAACAGTTCTTC.

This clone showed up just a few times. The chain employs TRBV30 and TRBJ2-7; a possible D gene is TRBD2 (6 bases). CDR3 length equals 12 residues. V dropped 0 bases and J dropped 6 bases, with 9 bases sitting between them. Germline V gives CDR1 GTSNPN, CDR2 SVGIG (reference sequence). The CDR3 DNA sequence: TGTGCCTGGAGTGTTCGCGGGGCCGAGCAGTACTTC. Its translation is CAWSVRGAEQYF.

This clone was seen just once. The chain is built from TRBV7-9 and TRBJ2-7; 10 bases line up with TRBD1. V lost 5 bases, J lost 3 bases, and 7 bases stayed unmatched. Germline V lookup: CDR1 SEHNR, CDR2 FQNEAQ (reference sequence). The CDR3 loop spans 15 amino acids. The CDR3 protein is CASSPGQGGVYEQYF. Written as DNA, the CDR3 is TGTGCCAGCAGCCCCGGACAGGGGGGGGTCTACGAGCAGTACTTC.

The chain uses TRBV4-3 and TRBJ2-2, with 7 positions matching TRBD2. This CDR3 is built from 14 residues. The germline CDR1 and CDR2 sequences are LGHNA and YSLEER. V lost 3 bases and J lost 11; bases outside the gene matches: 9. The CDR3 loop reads CASSQERLANELFF. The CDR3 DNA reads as TGCGCCAGCAGCCAGGAGAGACTAGCTAATGAGCTGTTTTTT.

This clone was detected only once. CDR3 region: CASRPGQSYEQYF. CDR3 nucleotide sequence: TGTGCCAGCAGACCGGGACAGTCCTACGAGCAGTACTTC. This sequence joins TRBV12-3 or TRBV12-4 and TRBJ2-7, with 7 bases lining up with TRBD1. The CDR3 has 13 amino acids. V dropped 6 bases and J dropped 1; count of bases not matched to a gene: 3.

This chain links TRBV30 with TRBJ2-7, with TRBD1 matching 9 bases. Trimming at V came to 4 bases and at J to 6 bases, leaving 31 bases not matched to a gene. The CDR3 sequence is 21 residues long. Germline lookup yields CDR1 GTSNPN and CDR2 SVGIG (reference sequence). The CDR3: CAWTPWSGELNRDRVQSEQYF. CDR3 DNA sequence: TGTGCCTGGACGCCTTGGTCGGGAGAGCTAAACCGGGACAGGGTGCAGTCCGAGCAGTACTTC.

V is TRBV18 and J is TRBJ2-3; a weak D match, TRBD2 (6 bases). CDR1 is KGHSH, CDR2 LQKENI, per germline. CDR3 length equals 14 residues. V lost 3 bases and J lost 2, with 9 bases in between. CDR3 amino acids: CASSPTGATDTQYF. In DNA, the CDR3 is TGTGCCAGCTCACCGACGGGAGCCACAGATACGCAGTATTTT.

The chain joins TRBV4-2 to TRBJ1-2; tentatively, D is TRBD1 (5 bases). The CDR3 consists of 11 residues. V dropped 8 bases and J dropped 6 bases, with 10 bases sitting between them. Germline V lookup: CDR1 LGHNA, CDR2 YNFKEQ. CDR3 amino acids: CASSGVNGYTF. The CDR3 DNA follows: TGTGCCAGCTCGGGGGTCAATGGCTACACCTTC.

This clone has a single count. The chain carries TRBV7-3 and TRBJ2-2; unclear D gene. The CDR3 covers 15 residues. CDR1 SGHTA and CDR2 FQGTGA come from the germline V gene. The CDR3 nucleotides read TGTGATACGACCGGAGCCCCCAGTAACACCGGGGAGCTGTTTTTT. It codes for CDTTGAPSNTGELFF.

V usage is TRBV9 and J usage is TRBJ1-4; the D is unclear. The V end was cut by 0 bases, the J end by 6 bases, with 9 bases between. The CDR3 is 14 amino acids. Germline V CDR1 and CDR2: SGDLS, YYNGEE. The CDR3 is CASSVGSMDEKLFF. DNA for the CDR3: TGTGCCAGCAGCGTAGGTAGCATGGATGAAAAACTGTTTTTT.

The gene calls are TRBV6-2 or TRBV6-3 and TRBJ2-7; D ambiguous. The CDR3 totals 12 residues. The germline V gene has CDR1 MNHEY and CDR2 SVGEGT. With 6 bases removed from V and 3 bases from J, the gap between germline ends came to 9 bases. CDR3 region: CASSPLDYEQYF. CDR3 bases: TGTGCCAGCAGCCCACTTGACTACGAGCAGTACTTC.

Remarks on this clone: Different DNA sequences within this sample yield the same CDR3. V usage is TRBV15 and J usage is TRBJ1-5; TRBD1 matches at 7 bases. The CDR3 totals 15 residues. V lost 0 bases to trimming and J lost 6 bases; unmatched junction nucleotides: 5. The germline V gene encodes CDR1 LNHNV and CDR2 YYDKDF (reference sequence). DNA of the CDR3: TGTGCCACCAGCAGAGACAGGGGGTTAGGTCAGCCCCAGCATTTT. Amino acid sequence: CATSRDRGLGQPQHF. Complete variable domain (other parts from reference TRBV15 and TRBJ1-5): DAMVIQNPRYQVTQFGKPVTLSCSQTLNHNVMYWYQQKSSQAPKLLFHYYDKDFNNEADTPDNFQSRRPNTSFCFLDIRSPGLGDTAMYLCATSRDRGLGQPQHFGDGTRLSIL.

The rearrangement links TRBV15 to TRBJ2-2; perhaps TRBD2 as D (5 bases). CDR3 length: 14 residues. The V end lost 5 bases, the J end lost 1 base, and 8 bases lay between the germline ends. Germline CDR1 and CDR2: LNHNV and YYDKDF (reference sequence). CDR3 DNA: TGTGCCACCAGCCATGGAGGGAACACCGGGGAGCTGTTTTTT. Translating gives CATSHGGNTGELFF.

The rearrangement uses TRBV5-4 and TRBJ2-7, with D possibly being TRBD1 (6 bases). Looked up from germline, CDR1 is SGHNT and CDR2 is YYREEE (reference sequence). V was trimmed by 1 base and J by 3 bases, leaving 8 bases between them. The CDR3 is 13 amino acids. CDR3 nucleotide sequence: TGTGCCAGCAGCTTGTCAGGGGACTACGAGCAGTACTTC. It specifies CASSLSGDYEQYF.

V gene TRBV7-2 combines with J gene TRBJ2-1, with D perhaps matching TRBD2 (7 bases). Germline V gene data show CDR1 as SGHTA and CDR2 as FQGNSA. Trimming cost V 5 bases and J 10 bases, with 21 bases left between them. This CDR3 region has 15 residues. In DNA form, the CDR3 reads TGTGCCAGCAGCGCCTGGGGGGGCCTACCGGAGGAGCAGTTCTTC. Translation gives CASSAWGGLPEEQFF.

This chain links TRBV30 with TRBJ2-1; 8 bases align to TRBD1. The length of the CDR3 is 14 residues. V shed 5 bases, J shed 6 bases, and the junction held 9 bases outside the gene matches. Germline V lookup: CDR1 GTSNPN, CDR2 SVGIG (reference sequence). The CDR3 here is CAWRTGQGLNEQFF. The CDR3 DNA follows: TGTGCCTGGCGGACAGGGCAGGGGCTCAATGAGCAGTTCTTC.

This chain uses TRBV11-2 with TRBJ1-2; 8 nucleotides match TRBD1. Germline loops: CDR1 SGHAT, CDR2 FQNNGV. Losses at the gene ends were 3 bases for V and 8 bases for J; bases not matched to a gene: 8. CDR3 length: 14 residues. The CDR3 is CASSFLGQGAGYTF. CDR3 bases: TGTGCCAGCAGCTTCCTAGGACAGGGAGCGGGCTACACCTTC.